This T cell receptor (beta chain) appears in the sequencing data of a study of cytomegalovirus exposure and HLA in healthy donors. Study-level points and caveats: Researchers counted 164 TCR beta chains as cytomegalovirus-associated.

Between the trimmed V and J ends, which lost 0 bases and 1 base, there was a span of 6 bases. The CDR3 totals 14 residues. Germline V gives CDR1 MNHNS, CDR2 SASEGT. Concerning this clone: Its matching antigen is unknown.

PCR involved 60 Vbeta and 13 Jbeta primers. Assay: immunoSEQ multiplex PCR; the TCRdb copy retains only in-frame clones and omits some. The sample comprises roughly 110,000 clones, 76% of which are singletons, and roughly 12% rests with the top ten. The specimen was PBMCs. The receptor's source is a woman aged 35 to 49 in good health and CMV-seropositive. This chain connects TRBV6-1 to TRBJ1-1, with D maybe TRBD1 (5 bases). The CDR3 here is CASSEAGGNTEAFF. Here the CDR3 DNA reads TGTGCCAGCAGTGAAGCCGGGGGGAACACTGAAGCTTTCTTT.